This T cell receptor (beta chain) is drawn from a study of blood T cell repertoires in COVID-19 (dated by TCRdb to the early 2020s). Regarding the complete study: The collaborator samples originated in the United States, Italy and Spain and spanned the acute and convalescent phases of COVID-19. HLA class I and class II types, where available, came from metadata supplied by the sample provider rather than from assay-based typing. The material from the prospective study consisted of cDNA or gDNA derived from T cells, B-cell-depleted T cells, or PBMCs. The repertoires were released in a freely available public database meant as a resource for research on the immune response to SARS-CoV-2. The sample metadata nearly always contained a de-identified subject ID, COVID-19 status, age in years and sex. The samples were drawn from two sources: the first 160 participants of the ongoing ImmuneRACE study, and 1,000 to 1,500 subjects contributed by 6 global collaborators. The dataset comprised deeply sampled blood TCRbeta repertoires from subjects exposed to, actively infected with, or recovered from COVID-19.

Participants in the prospective study were aged roughly 18 to 100 years, lived in 24 United States geographic areas, and enrolled through a virtual design. Cohort assignment in the prospective study relied on participant-reported clinical history from a screening survey and a study questionnaire. Recovered participants in ImmuneRACE Cohort 3 were defined as having two consecutive negative NP/OP PCR tests, clearance from a healthcare professional, or resolution of symptoms. Mobile phlebotomists in the prospective study collected whole blood, serum and a nasopharyngeal or oropharyngeal swab from every participant. Prospective study participants could optionally give additional blood draws and questionnaires over a 2-month period. Blood samples from the prospective study were shipped frozen or at room temperature prior to DNA extraction. Remarks on this clone: It lacks a known antigen. Base quality data are lacking; no much larger clone is found one base away.

The immunoSEQ Assay, a bias-controlled multiplex PCR, was used to amplify TCRbeta CDR3 regions from genomic DNA. For the original study's pipeline: Nucleated cell counts per sample were estimated from amplification of reference gene primers within the assay. To quantify the absolute abundance of each unique TCRbeta CDR3 rearrangement, sequence reads were collapsed and filtered. For each sample, productive Simpson clonality was calculated by taking the square root of Simpson's diversity index across productive rearrangements. The immuneACCESS repertoire file appears here via TCRdb, limited to in-frame rearrangements. These files lack a portion of the clones; in checked studies, under half of the deficit traces to unresolved V genes, and the cause of the others is not known. The DNA gave D and trimming, while V, J and clone size come from that table. This sample comprises more than 250,000 clones, roughly 86% of them detected only once. The top ten clonotypes cover roughly 5.2% of the sample.

Points the paper makes about the study in general: The quantity of clinical and demographic metadata differed by source and by participant and was supplied without curation.

The germline V gene specifies SQVTM as CDR1 and ANQGSEA as CDR2. From the cysteine up to the phenylalanine, the CDR3 has a length of 15 residues. Just the 45-base CDR3 DNA is kept, in frame starting at base 1. Here V drops 5 bases and J drops 4 bases, and the junction holds 13 bases not matched to any gene. This chain is built from TRBV29-1 and TRBJ1-1; a stretch of 7 junction bases matches TRBD1. The sequencing sample was made of PBMCs or T cells enriched from blood (not recorded which). This receptor was obtained from a woman in her thirties who had recovered from COVID-19. The nucleotide sequence is given as TGCAGCGTTCGCCCCTCAGGGGGTAGGTTCACTGAAGCTTTCTTT. This translates into CSVRPSGGRFTEAFF.